The clone carrying this T cell receptor (beta chain) was seen more than once but under ten times. These data come from a study of shared T cell receptors in the human thymus. Trimming stripped 4 bases from V and 8 bases from J, with 13 bases between. The CDR3 runs to 13 residues. The germline gives CDR1 LNHDA, CDR2 SQIVND (reference sequence). The assay was immunoSEQ multiplex PCR, and TCRdb's table has in-frame clones only and misses some. Here the sample spans 600,000 or so clones, approximately 87% being singletons. The sample also formed part of further work on human thymus T cells.

The receptor was isolated from a boy younger than two with a congenital heart defect. V is TRBV19 and J is TRBJ2-3; TRBD2 is a possible D gene (5 bases). The sequencing input was thymocytes. The CDR3 nucleotides are TGTGCCAGTAGTAGAGGACCCCGGGGTACGCAGTATTTT. It translates to CASSRGPRGTQYF.